The 2 T cell receptor beta chains listed next were all sequenced from one sample in a study of T cells in localized non-small cell lung cancer. Measured with immunoSEQ multiplex PCR; TCRdb has only the in-frame clones, and not every one. This sample has under 150,000 clones, with roughly 90% found just once. Here the sequenced sample was peripheral blood, taken before any cancer treatment. The origin of the receptors is a female donor over 55 with stage I lung adenocarcinoma.

This chain uses TRBV28 with TRBJ2-1; 8 positions match TRBD2. The length of the CDR3 is 15 residues. Germline CDR1 reads MDHEN; CDR2 reads SYDVKM. The V and J ends lost 10 bases and 3 bases, in that order; junction bases with no gene match: 11. The CDR3 bases are TGTGCCACCAAACAGCGGGAGCTTGGCTACAATGAGCAGTTCTTC. It encodes CATKQRELGYNEQFF.

Note on this clone: Other DNA sequences in this sample translate to the same CDR3. The chain is built from TRBV6-4 and TRBJ1-5; possibly TRBD1 for D (6 bases). The V and J ends lost 6 bases and 5 bases respectively, with 11 bases between them. Germline assignment: CDR1 MRHNA and CDR2 SNTAGT. The CDR3 contains 13 residues. CDR3: CASSANRDQPQHF. CDR3 DNA: TGTGCCAGCAGCGCCAACAGGGATCAGCCCCAGCATTTT.